These 7 T cell receptor beta chains were all obtained from the same sample, sequenced in a study of blood T cell repertoires in COVID-19. Measured with immunoSEQ multiplex PCR; TCRdb has only the in-frame clones, and not every one. The sample lists 540,000 or so clones, 85% to 90% occurring once. Material: peripheral blood. The receptors derive from a woman in her forties or fifties with COVID-19, enrolled during active disease.

The chain employs TRBV6-6 and TRBJ1-2, with D possibly being TRBD1 (5 bases). Germline V gives CDR1 MNHNY, CDR2 SVGAGI (reference sequence). The length of the CDR3 is 16 residues. V was pared by 6 bases and J by 2 bases, with 19 bases between. The CDR3 loop is CASSPPGGAANYGYTF. In nucleotides, the CDR3 is TGTGCCAGCAGCCCCCCTGGAGGGGCGGCCAACTATGGCTACACCTTC.

The V call is TRBV10-3, the J call TRBJ1-2; possibly TRBD1 for D (5 bases). The ends were cut back, 7 bases at V and 0 bases at J, with 15 bases in the middle. This CDR3 spans 15 amino acids. Per the germline V gene, CDR1 is ENHRY and CDR2 is SYGVKD. Here the CDR3 DNA reads TGTGCCATCACTCAAGGGGTCGAATCTAACTATGGCTACACCTTC. Translating it yields CAITQGVESNYGYTF.

This clone has a single count. The J gene is TRBJ2-3, the V gene TRBV19; D is possibly TRBD1 (5 bases). From germline, CDR1 is LNHDA and CDR2 SQIVND (reference sequence). The CDR3 consists of 14 residues. The germline V and J ends were trimmed by 7 bases and 0 bases, with 11 bases remaining between them. CDR3 region: CASTFGHSTDTQYF. The CDR3, as DNA: TGTGCCAGTACTTTCGGACATAGCACAGATACGCAGTATTTT.

The rearrangement uses TRBV6-5 and TRBJ2-2; the D gene is possibly TRBD2 (6 bases). V lost 0 bases, J lost 1 base, and 9 bases lay in between. CDR3 length: 16 residues. CDR1 is MNHEY, CDR2 SVGAGI, per germline. CDR3 in amino acids: CASSYSWRGNTGELFF. CDR3 nucleotides: TGTGCCAGCAGTTACTCGTGGCGGGGGAACACCGGGGAGCTGTTTTTT.

V is TRBV6-1 and J is TRBJ2-5; 7 nucleotides align to TRBD1. The CDR3 extends over 14 amino acids. Germline V gene lookup returns CDR1 MNHNS and CDR2 SASEGT. The ends lost 0 bases at V and 5 bases at J; junction bases unmatched: 3. The CDR3 sequence: CASSEARGPETQYF. CDR3 DNA sequence: TGTGCCAGCAGTGAAGCTAGGGGGCCGGAGACCCAGTACTTC.

This sequence joins TRBV11-2 and TRBJ1-6; 9 bases are shared with TRBD1. Germline CDR1 and CDR2: SGHAT and FQNNGV. This CDR3 is 18 amino acids long. V was pared by 5 bases and J by 7 bases, with 15 bases of the junction left unmatched. Here the CDR3 DNA reads TGTGCCAGCAGCCCGTACCGGAGGACAGGGGCTTTCAATTCACCCCTCCACTTT. It encodes CASSPYRRTGAFNSPLHF.

This clone was detected once. This chain joins TRBV7-3 and TRBJ1-1; 7 bases agree with TRBD1. CDR1 is SGHTA and CDR2 is FQGTGA in the germline V gene. Unmatched junction bases numbered 8, after V lost 5 bases and J lost 2 bases. CDR3 length: 15 residues. The CDR3 bases are TGTGCCAGCAGCGGCGACAGGGCCCGCAACACTGAAGCTTTCTTT. This encodes CASSGDRARNTEAFF.